These T cell receptor beta chains were read from a single sample in a study of cytomegalovirus exposure and HLA in healthy donors. Some clones are missing from TCRdb's copy, which holds only in-frame ones; the method was immunoSEQ multiplex PCR. Listed are about 120,000 clones; roughly 4% falls within the top ten. Material for sequencing was PBMCs. These TCRs come from a man younger than 35 in good health and CMV-seronegative. The CDR3 runs from the conserved cysteine through the conserved F or W. Each record gives: J gene, V gene, D gene, CDR3 protein, CDR3 DNA. A D gene is named only where the DNA matches it firmly.

TRBJ1-1,TRBV6-1,-,CASVGRVGTEAFF,TGTGCCAGCGTGGGCCGAGTGGGCACTGAAGCTTTCTTT
TRBJ2-5,TRBV5-5,-,CASSLAGWETQYF,TGTGCCAGCAGCTTGGCAGGGTGGGAGACCCAGTACTTC
TRBJ2-3,TRBV5-1,TRBD2,CASTLRLAGVTDTQYF,TGCGCCAGCACCCTCCGACTAGCGGGAGTCACAGATACGCAGTATTTT
TRBJ2-2,TRBV28,-,CASSRGQNTGELFF,TGTGCCAGCAGTAGAGGACAAAACACCGGGGAGCTGTTTTTT
TRBJ1-2,TRBV13,-,CASSRHGGPGYGYTF,TGTGCCAGCAGCCGTCACGGGGGGCCTGGGTATGGCTACACCTTC
TRBJ2-1,TRBV2,-,CATPGFNEQFF,TGTGCCACCCCAGGGTTCAATGAGCAGTTCTTC
TRBJ2-3,TRBV5-1,-,CASSSYPRRGNTDTQYF,TGCGCCAGCAGCTCCTACCCAAGGAGAGGGAACACAGATACGCAGTATTTT
TRBJ1-1,TRBV7-2,TRBD1,CASSLGQGRIAEAFF,TGTGCCAGCAGCTTAGGACAGGGGAGAATAGCTGAAGCTTTCTTT
TRBJ1-1,TRBV18,-,CASSPAAPMNTEAFF,TGTGCCAGCTCACCTGCAGCGCCGATGAACACTGAAGCTTTCTTT
TRBJ1-3,TRBV6-5,-,CASQENTIYF,TGTGCCAGCCAGGAAAACACCATATATTTT
TRBJ2-7,TRBV5-5,TRBD2,CASSAGTSGSYEQYF,TGTGCCAGCAGTGCCGGGACTAGCGGGAGCTACGAGCAGTACTTC
TRBJ2-5,TRBV18,TRBD1,CASSPLYSTGTGEETQYF,TGTGCCAGCTCACCGCTGTATTCTACCGGGACAGGGGAAGAGACCCAGTACTTC
TRBJ1-4,TRBV2,-,CASSVTQAEKLFF,TGTGCCAGCAGTGTTACCCAAGCGGAAAAACTGTTTTTT
TRBJ2-1,TRBV11-3,TRBD2,CASSTGGLADNEQFF,TGTGCCAGCAGTACAGGAGGACTAGCGGACAATGAGCAGTTCTTC
TRBJ1-1,TRBV14,-,CASSQARNTEAFF,TGTGCCAGCAGCCAAGCGAGGAACACTGAAGCTTTCTTT
TRBJ2-2,TRBV4-1,-,CASSRTGLGELFF,TGCGCCAGCAGCCGCACGGGTCTTGGGGAGCTGTTTTTT
TRBJ2-7,TRBV5-1,-,CASSLLPGTGSYEQYF,TGCGCCAGCAGCTTATTACCCGGGACTGGTTCCTACGAGCAGTACTTC
TRBJ2-3,TRBV10-3,-,CAISEWKGGLDTQYF,TGTGCCATCAGTGAGTGGAAGGGGGGGCTAGATACGCAGTATTTT
TRBJ2-5,TRBV6-1,TRBD2,CAGSISGLAGETQYF,TGTGCCGGCAGTATTTCGGGACTAGCCGGCGAGACCCAGTACTTC
TRBJ2-7,TRBV27,TRBD1,CASSPTGGYEQYF,TGTGCCAGCAGTCCAACAGGGGGCTACGAGCAGTACTTC
TRBJ1-1,TRBV10-1,TRBD1,CASSESRTGLTEAFF,TGCGCCAGCAGTGAGTCACGGACAGGGCTCACTGAAGCTTTCTTT
TRBJ2-5,TRBV7-9,TRBD2,CASSLRASGGAEETQYF,TGTGCCAGCAGCTTAAGGGCTAGCGGGGGGGCAGAAGAGACCCAGTACTTC
TRBJ1-1,TRBV18,TRBD1,CASSPTTGGNTEAFF,TGTGCCAGCTCACCCACGACAGGGGGTAACACTGAAGCTTTCTTT
TRBJ1-2,TRBV5-1,-,CASSGDNYGYTF,TGCGCCAGCAGCGGAGACAACTATGGCTACACCTTC
TRBJ1-6,TRBV5-1,-,CASSRSEGYNSPLHF,TGCGCCAGCAGCCGCAGTGAGGGATATAATTCACCCCTCCACTTT
TRBJ2-7,TRBV15,TRBD2,CATSEGRGGDEQYF,TGTGCCACCAGCGAGGGGCGGGGAGGGGACGAGCAGTACTTC
TRBJ2-2,TRBV7-3,TRBD1,CASSSRQGAGELFF,TGTGCCAGCAGCTCCCGACAGGGGGCCGGGGAGCTGTTTTTT
TRBJ2-1,TRBV27,-,CASSLGPLVLQPINEQFF,TGTGCCAGCAGTTTGGGGCCCCTAGTTTTGCAGCCCATCAATGAGCAGTTCTTC
TRBJ2-1,TRBV5-1,TRBD2,CASSLAGLAEKEQFF,TGCGCCAGCAGCTTGGCCGGCCTAGCGGAAAAAGAGCAGTTCTTC
TRBJ1-1,TRBV5-1,-,CASREGTEAFF,TGCGCCAGCAGGGAGGGCACTGAAGCTTTCTTT
TRBJ1-4,TRBV27,-,CASSYRGGTRGPEKLFF,TGTGCCAGCAGTTATCGGGGGGGAACGAGAGGGCCTGAAAAACTGTTTTTT
TRBJ2-3,TRBV5-1,-,CASSPRGGLGADTQYF,TGCGCCAGCAGCCCAAGAGGAGGGCTTGGGGCAGATACGCAGTATTTT